The T cell receptor (beta chain) described here comes from a study of Graves' ophthalmopathy and Graves' hyperthyroidism. Findings and caveats of the study: Most thyroid clonotypes expanded beyond 0.001 frequency were also found in blood.

The sample holds one count of this clonotype. Antigen: not known. The germline V gene encodes CDR1 LNHNV and CDR2 YYDKDF (reference sequence). Trimming left V 5 bases short and J 3 bases short, with 17 bases between. The CDR3 totals 17 residues. Stable hyperthyroidism referred to disease that showed no ophthalmopathy within 18 months of follow-up. Among the exclusions were patients with other autoimmune diseases, uncontrolled infections, pregnancy or lactation. Amplified material comprised TCR beta CDR3 regions derived from RNA transcripts. HTBI-primed first-round RT-PCR preceded second-round multiplex PCR. TCRdb reprocessed the multiplex PCR reads with MiXCR, giving one entry per CDR3 protein. The sample holds about 620,000 distinct CDR3 sequences, about a fifth seen once.

This TCR came from a woman younger than 30 with stable Graves' hyperthyroidism. Some clones in this sample may be carry-over from other donors' samples. Sequences were obtained from peripheral blood. The chain has TRBV15 and TRBJ1-6, with D unclear. For the CDR3, the DNA is TGTGCCACCAGCCTACTATCGTTAGGCTTCTATAATTCACCCCTCCACTTT. Translated, it gives CATSLLSLGFYNSPLHF.